A single sample gave rise to the 24 T cell receptor beta chains below, sequenced in a study of T cell responses to AZD1222 COVID-19 vaccine (dated by TCRdb to the early 2020s). Sample time point, as interpreted from the label and publication: baseline before first vaccination. Libraries were built with the immunoSEQ multiplex PCR assay. In TCRdb, the immuneACCESS table is reduced to in-frame sequences with V and J assigned. These tables do not hold every clone; where another copy was compared, an unresolved V gene accounts for under half, and the others remain unexplained. For this sample the table gives 120,000 to 150,000 clones, of which approximately 90% were detected only once. The biggest ten clones account for around 5.5% of the sample. The sample in question was peripheral blood, obtained on day 0 of AZD1222 vaccination. These receptors were taken from an adult in good health.

CDR3 sequence (DNA): TGTGCCAGCACCGTTTCCAGGAGTGACACTGAAGCTTTCTTT. Its protein is CASTVSRSDTEAFF. This chain links TRBV7-9 with TRBJ1-1; D gene unclear. Trimming removed 7 bases from V and 3 bases from J, with 15 bases in between. Per the germline V gene, CDR1 is SEHNR and CDR2 is FQNEAQ (reference sequence). This CDR3 is 14 amino acids long.

J is TRBJ1-4 and V is TRBV2; D perhaps matches TRBD1 (6 bases). The CDR3 has 15 amino acids. V was trimmed by 8 bases and J by 10 bases, leaving 23 bases between them. CDR1 is SNHLY and CDR2 is FYNNEI in the germline V gene. The CDR3 sequence is CASSSMITGMGKLFF. In DNA form, the CDR3 reads TGTGCCAGCTCCAGTATGATCACAGGGATGGGAAAACTGTTTTTT.

The chain employs TRBV13 and TRBJ2-7; D unresolved. The ends were cut back, 5 bases at V and 5 bases at J, with 7 bases in the middle. CDR1 PRHDT and CDR2 FYEKMQ come from the germline V gene (reference sequence). CDR3 length: 11 amino acids. The CDR3, as DNA: TGTGCCAGCAGCAAACAGAACGAGCAGTACTTC. Translated: CASSKQNEQYF.

The V gene is TRBV5-4, the J gene TRBJ2-3; 12 bases match TRBD2. The J segment lost 3 bases and the V segment lost 3 bases, leaving 5 bases of the junction unmatched. Germline assignment: CDR1 SGHNT and CDR2 YYREEE (reference sequence). The length of the CDR3 is 16 residues. The CDR3: CASSSRLAGVTDTQYF. CDR3 coding DNA: TGTGCCAGCAGCTCCCGACTAGCGGGGGTTACAGATACGCAGTATTTT.

V gene TRBV28 combines with J gene TRBJ1-1; D is undetermined. The length of the CDR3 is 14 residues. V gave up 3 bases and J gave up 1 base, with 9 bases separating them. Per the germline V gene, CDR1 is MDHEN and CDR2 is SYDVKM. The CDR3 coding sequence is TGTGCCAGCAGTTTCCGGGTGCCGAACACTGAAGCTTTCTTT. Protein: CASSFRVPNTEAFF.

The chain uses TRBV5-1 and TRBJ2-2; D possibly matches TRBD1 or TRBD2 (6 bases each). The CDR3 loop spans 15 amino acids. The V and J ends lost 4 bases and 4 bases respectively, with 14 bases between them. From germline, CDR1 is SGHRS and CDR2 YFSETQ. CDR3 in amino acids: CASSPGAGSTGELFF. CDR3 DNA sequence: TGCGCCAGCAGCCCGGGGGCGGGAAGCACCGGGGAGCTGTTTTTT.

The chain combines TRBV19 with TRBJ1-2; D ambiguous. Germline values: CDR1 LNHDA, CDR2 SQIVND (reference sequence). Trimming took 3 bases from V and 2 from J, leaving 7 bases between them. The CDR3 covers 13 residues. The CDR3 DNA follows: TGTGCCAGTAGTATTGGGAAGAACTATGGCTACACCTTC. Its protein product is CASSIGKNYGYTF.

V gene TRBV12-3 or TRBV12-4 combines with J gene TRBJ2-7; D is possibly TRBD2 (5 bases). V was clipped by 8 bases and J by 0 bases, with 11 bases between them. This CDR3 region has 13 residues. The CDR3 DNA sequence: TGTGCCAGCGGCCGAGGGAGCTCCTACGAGCAGTACTTC. Protein: CASGRGSSYEQYF.

The CDR3 region has the DNA TGTGCCAGCAGTGACGGTAGCAATCAGCCCCAGCATTTT. This codes for CASSDGSNQPQHF. The chain links TRBV12-3 or TRBV12-4 to TRBJ1-5; D unresolved. This CDR3 is 13 amino acids long. Trimming shortened V by 5 bases and J by 0 bases, and 5 bases separated the two germline ends.

V and J are TRBV27 and TRBJ1-5, with D perhaps TRBD1 (6 bases). V lost 4 bases, J lost 6 bases, and 13 bases lay in between. CDR1 is MNHEY, CDR2 SMNVEV, per germline (reference sequence). The CDR3 covers 14 residues. The CDR3 region is CASSWAGGSQPQHF. Written as DNA, the CDR3 is TGTGCCAGCAGTTGGGCGGGGGGCAGTCAGCCCCAGCATTTT.

This chain joins TRBV3-1 (or the pseudogene TRBV3-2) and TRBJ1-2; 9 nucleotides line up with TRBD1. This CDR3 is 15 amino acids long. Germline V gives CDR1 LGHDT, CDR2 YNNKEL (reference sequence). V was clipped by 1 base and J by 5 bases; unmatched bases: 5. CDR3 nucleotide sequence: TGTGCCAGCAGCCAAGTCGCCGGGACAGGGTATGGCTACACCTTC. This translates into CASSQVAGTGYGYTF.

The rearrangement uses TRBV28 and TRBJ1-5, with D maybe TRBD1 (5 bases). Germline assignment: CDR1 MDHEN and CDR2 SYDVKM. This CDR3 comprises 16 residues. V shed 3 bases and J shed 4 bases, with 16 bases lying between them. CDR3 nucleotide sequence: TGTGCCAGCAGTTTTCAGGGCCGGGTCGCGAATCAGCCCCAGCATTTT. This sequence encodes CASSFQGRVANQPQHF.

The chain recombines TRBV19 with TRBJ1-1; D not certain. The CDR3 loop spans 13 amino acids. V lost 6 bases, J lost 2 bases, and 10 bases lay in between. From germline, CDR1 is LNHDA and CDR2 SQIVND (reference sequence). For the CDR3, the DNA is TGTGCCAGTAGCACACACCTAAACACTGAAGCTTTCTTT. Protein sequence: CASSTHLNTEAFF.

This chain connects TRBV7-9 to TRBJ1-6; D unclear. This CDR3 is built from 13 residues. Trimming stripped 5 bases from V and 12 bases from J, with 14 bases between. The germline V gene encodes CDR1 SEHNR and CDR2 FQNEAQ (reference sequence). DNA of the CDR3: TGTGCCAGCAGCCGGATGCGAGTAGAACCCCTCCACTTT. Amino acids: CASSRMRVEPLHF.

The chain has TRBV10-3 and TRBJ2-3, with TRBD1 matching over 10 bases. Looked up from germline, CDR1 is ENHRY and CDR2 is SYGVKD. The CDR3 totals 17 residues. Losses at the gene ends were 5 bases for V and 2 bases for J; bases not matched to a gene: 10. CDR3 sequence: CAISLTGQGPSTDTQYF. CDR3 DNA sequence: TGTGCCATCAGTCTTACGGGACAGGGGCCTTCCACAGATACGCAGTATTTT.

The J gene is TRBJ2-6, the V gene TRBV20-1, with TRBD1 identical over 7 bases. This CDR3 region has 15 residues. V gave up 3 bases and J gave up 2 bases; unmatched junction bases: 4. Germline CDR1 DFQATT, CDR2 SNEGSKA (reference sequence). CDR3 loop: CSASPQGAGANVLTF. The CDR3 DNA reads as TGCAGTGCTAGTCCCCAGGGGGCTGGGGCCAACGTCCTGACTTTC.

J is TRBJ2-7 and V is TRBV15; tentatively, D is TRBD2 (6 bases). The germline gives CDR1 LNHNV, CDR2 YYDKDF (reference sequence). CDR3 length: 12 residues. V was shortened by 8 bases and J by 6 bases, with 14 bases between the two germline ends. The CDR3 region is CATSLGGSEQYF. The CDR3 DNA is TGTGCCACCTCCTTGGGGGGATCCGAGCAGTACTTC.

The chain is built from TRBV6-1 and TRBJ2-1, with 9 bases that match TRBD2. After removal of 2 bases from V and 8 bases from J, the junction contained 4 bases not matched to a gene. Germline V gene data show CDR1 as MNHNS and CDR2 as SASEGT. This CDR3 is 14 amino acids long. The CDR3 bases are TGTGCCAGCAGTGAACGCGGGGGGGCCTATGAGCAGTTCTTC. Amino acids: CASSERGGAYEQFF.

The gene calls are TRBV11-2 and TRBJ2-7, with TRBD2 matching 8 bases. The germline CDR1 and CDR2 sequences are SGHAT and FQNNGV. The V segment lost 7 bases and the J segment 3 bases; nucleotides outside the gene matches: 14. The CDR3 has 16 residues. The CDR3 DNA follows: TGTGCCAGCACCCGAGGCGGGGGGACTTCCCTCTACGAGCAGTACTTC. Residues: CASTRGGGTSLYEQYF.

The chain uses TRBV7-2 and TRBJ2-7, with 8 bases lining up with TRBD1. The ends lost 5 bases at V and 2 bases at J; junction bases unmatched: 14. The CDR3 runs to 17 residues. Germline CDR1 and CDR2: SGHTA and FQGNSA. The CDR3 nucleotides are TGTGCCAGCAGCCCCCGGGCGCCCCTGGACAGGGCCTACGAGCAGTACTTC. Its translation: CASSPRAPLDRAYEQYF.

V gene TRBV2 combines with J gene TRBJ1-4, with 9 bases aligning to TRBD1. Germline CDR1 reads SNHLY; CDR2 reads FYNNEI. The CDR3 is 20 amino acids. V trimming: 0 bases; J trimming: 6 bases; junction bases outside the gene matches: 17. Written as DNA, the CDR3 is TGTGCCAGCAGTGAAGCGCTTTCTGGGACAGGGATGACGTGGGATGAAAAACTGTTTTTT. Its protein is CASSEALSGTGMTWDEKLFF.

This clone was picked up one time. J is TRBJ2-7 and V is TRBV4-2; D call uncertain. CDR1 LGHNA and CDR2 YNFKEQ come from the germline V gene. The CDR3 loop spans 13 amino acids. V lost 0 bases to trimming and J lost 3 bases, with 6 bases between them. The CDR3 sequence: CASSQEALYEQYF. DNA of the CDR3: TGTGCCAGCAGCCAAGAGGCGCTCTACGAGCAGTACTTC.

This clone showed up just once. The chain couples TRBV7-9 to TRBJ1-4; D ambiguous. Per the germline V gene, CDR1 is SEHNR and CDR2 is FQNEAQ (reference sequence). The ends were cut back, 2 bases at V and 8 bases at J, with 9 bases in the middle. This CDR3 is built from 13 residues. The CDR3 here is CASSLLGGEKLFF. The CDR3 region has the DNA TGTGCCAGCAGCTTACTAGGTGGCGAAAAACTGTTTTTT.

This chain joins TRBV5-1 and TRBJ2-7, with D perhaps assigned TRBD1 or TRBD2 (5 bases each). Trimming stripped 7 bases from V and 6 bases from J, with 14 bases between. Germline V lookup: CDR1 SGHRS, CDR2 YFSETQ. The CDR3 has 12 residues. The CDR3 reads CASGRDATEQYF. CDR3 coding DNA: TGCGCCAGCGGCCGGGACGCTACCGAGCAGTACTTC. Full variable domain (missing parts from reference TRBV5-1 and TRBJ2-7): KAGVTQTPRYLIKTRGQQVTLSCSPISGHRSVSWYQQTPGQGLQFLFEYFSETQRNKGNFPGRFSGRQFSNSRSEMNVSTLELGDSALYLCASGRDATEQYFGPGTRLTVT.